The 13 T cell receptor beta chains below come from one sample, sequenced in a study of OX40 agonist ivuxolimab in advanced cancers. The data were produced by immunoSEQ multiplex PCR, yet TCRdb's version contains in-frame clones alone and is incomplete. Altogether 65,000 to 95,000 clones are present, 80% to 95% being singletons, with the ten largest covering less than 0.35%. The sequencing used CD4+ or CD8+ T cells sorted from blood, collected in a trial of the OX40 agonist ivuxolimab. Receptors originate from an adult with an advanced solid tumor such as melanoma, head and neck, liver or kidney cancer.

V usage is TRBV6-6 and J usage is TRBJ1-5; D is ambiguous. The germline V gene has CDR1 MNHNY and CDR2 SVGAGI (reference sequence). V lost 5 bases and J 8 bases, leaving 7 bases between the germline ends. The CDR3 contains 11 residues. CDR3 region: CASSPDEPQHF. In DNA, the CDR3 is TGTGCCAGCAGTCCCGATGAGCCCCAGCATTTT.

The chain employs TRBV5-1 and TRBJ2-3; weak D call: TRBD2 (7 bases). CDR3 size: 18 residues. V gave up 4 bases and J gave up 6 bases, with 27 bases separating them. The germline V gene has CDR1 SGHRS and CDR2 YFSETQ. The DNA for the CDR3 is TGCGCCAGCAGCCCTTTGAGGGGGGGTGATTCGGGCGTGGATACGCAGTATTTT. Amino acids: CASSPLRGGDSGVDTQYF.

The V call is TRBV6-5, the J call TRBJ1-2; D is unresolved. This CDR3 comprises 13 residues. With 4 bases removed from V and 6 bases from J, the gap between germline ends came to 12 bases. Looked up from germline, CDR1 is MNHEY and CDR2 is SVGAGI. CDR3 amino acids: CASSLGFRDGYTF. CDR3 in DNA: TGTGCCAGCAGTTTGGGGTTTAGAGATGGCTACACCTTC.

CDR3 in amino acids: CASSLRGEDTEAFF. CDR3 coding DNA: TGTGCCAGCTCCCTCAGGGGGGAGGACACTGAAGCTTTCTTT. This chain joins TRBV18 and TRBJ1-1; TRBD1 agrees at 7 bases. This CDR3 is 14 amino acids long. Germline lookup yields CDR1 KGHSH and CDR2 LQKENI. J lost 3 bases, V lost 6 bases, and 7 bases had no gene match.

The chain recombines TRBV5-1 with TRBJ2-5; D unclear. Germline-derived CDR1 and CDR2 are SGHRS and YFSETQ. The CDR3 is 14 residues long. Trimming left V 2 bases short and J 1 base short, with 9 bases between. In nucleotides, the CDR3 is TGCGCCAGCAGCTTCCGGCACAGCCAAGAGACCCAGTACTTC. Amino acids: CASSFRHSQETQYF.

The chain employs TRBV30 and TRBJ2-5; maybe TRBD2 (5 bases). There are 15 residues in the CDR3. Deletions cut 1 base from V and 5 bases from J, with 17 bases between. Germline V lookup: CDR1 GTSNPN, CDR2 SVGIG (reference sequence). The CDR3 DNA follows: TGTGCCTGGAGTGAGCCCCGCGGGTCGTCGGAGACCCAGTACTTC. Its translation is CAWSEPRGSSETQYF.

CDR3 DNA sequence: TGTGCCAGCAGTCTCGTTGGTCAGCCCCAGCATTTT. It yields the protein CASSLVGQPQHF. The V and J genes are TRBV28 and TRBJ1-5; no reliable D call. This CDR3 region has 12 residues. V was shortened by 5 bases and J by 6 bases, with 8 bases between the two germline ends. Germline V gene lookup returns CDR1 MDHEN and CDR2 SYDVKM. Looking up the rest from reference TRBV28 and TRBJ1-5 gives the full variable domain: DVKVTQSSRYLVKRTGEKVFLECVQDMDHENMFWYRQDPGLGLRLIYFSYDVKMKEKGDIPEGYSVSREKKERFSLILESASTNQTSMYLCASSLVGQPQHFGDGTRLSIL.

V is TRBV5-1 and J is TRBJ2-1, with D unresolved. The CDR3 consists of 13 residues. Germline CDR1 SGHRS, CDR2 YFSETQ. V was clipped by 0 bases and J by 4 bases, with 5 bases between them. As DNA, the CDR3 is TGCGCCAGCAGCTTGGGGTCTTACAATGAGCAGTTCTTC. The encoded protein is CASSLGSYNEQFF.

The genes are TRBV19 and TRBJ1-2; 7 bases match TRBD1. CDR3 length: 14 residues. Trimming removed 10 bases from V and 4 bases from J; junction bases left unmatched: 12. Germline V gene sequence: CDR1 LNHDA, CDR2 SQIVND (reference sequence). CDR3 nucleotide sequence: TGTGCCACCTCCCGACAGGGTAGATCCTATGGCTACACCTTC. Its translation is CATSRQGRSYGYTF.

The chain recombines TRBV9 with TRBJ2-2; 8 bases match TRBD1. CDR3 size: 15 residues. Germline assignment: CDR1 SGDLS and CDR2 YYNGEE. After removal of 7 bases from V and 2 bases from J, the junction contained 7 bases not matched to a gene. CDR3 in DNA: TGTGCCAGCTCCCGGACAGGGACAAACACCGGGGAGCTGTTTTTT. It encodes CASSRTGTNTGELFF.

The chain links TRBV7-8 to TRBJ2-5; D possibly uses TRBD1 or TRBD2 (5 bases each). V dropped 2 bases and J dropped 4 bases, with 14 bases sitting between them. There are 15 residues in the CDR3. Germline-derived CDR1 and CDR2 are SGHVS and FQNEAQ. Here the CDR3 reads CASSLNWGGGETQYF. CDR3 in DNA: TGTGCCAGCAGCTTAAACTGGGGTGGGGGAGAGACCCAGTACTTC.

V gene TRBV5-8 combines with J gene TRBJ2-3; tentative D call: TRBD2 (5 bases). Trimming cost V 4 bases and J 4 bases, with 13 bases left between them. The CDR3 length is 14 residues. The V gene's germline CDR1 is SGHTS and CDR2 YDEGEE. The CDR3 loop reads CASSPGLQPDTQYF. The CDR3 nucleotides read TGTGCCAGCAGCCCCGGACTGCAACCAGATACGCAGTATTTT.

The J gene is TRBJ2-6, the V gene TRBV5-5, with D perhaps TRBD1 or TRBD2 (6 bases each). The CDR3 has 19 residues. V lost 5 bases to trimming and J lost 0 bases, with 21 bases between them. Germline V gives CDR1 SGHKS, CDR2 YYEKEE (reference sequence). This CDR3 reads CASRQREDSLLSGANVLTF. DNA for the CDR3: TGTGCCAGCAGGCAGAGGGAGGACAGCCTCCTCTCTGGGGCCAACGTCCTGACTTTC.